The T cell receptor (beta chain) described here comes from a study of blood T cell repertoires in COVID-19. Study background: The cDNA or gDNA used as material had been derived from T cells, B-cell-depleted T cells, or PBMCs.

The data were produced by immunoSEQ multiplex PCR, yet TCRdb's version contains in-frame clones alone and is incomplete. The sample lists some 330,000 clones, 83% occurring once. V dropped 4 bases and J dropped 0; count of bases not matched to a gene: 1. Germline V lookup: CDR1 SEHNR, CDR2 FQNEAQ (reference sequence). This CDR3 is built from 14 residues. The chain carries TRBV7-9 and TRBJ2-7, with TRBD1 matching 9 bases. What was sequenced was PBMCs or T cells enriched from blood (not recorded which). This receptor was obtained from a woman in her fifties or sixties who had recovered from COVID-19. Here the CDR3 reads CASSSTGGSYEQYF. As DNA, the CDR3 is TGTGCCAGCAGCTCGACAGGGGGCTCCTACGAGCAGTACTTC.